The 12 T cell receptor beta chains given below trace back to one sample, sequenced in a study of T cells in localized non-small cell lung cancer. Method: immunoSEQ multiplex PCR; TCRdb's copy keeps in-frame clones and lacks some. The profile shows 60,000 or so clones, 80% to 90% of them singletons. Sample: PBMCs, taken before any cancer treatment. These TCRs come from a man between 40 and 69 years old with stage II lung adenocarcinoma.

The chain links TRBV7-9 to TRBJ2-7, with D uncertain. This CDR3 is built from 14 residues. Germline V lookup: CDR1 SEHNR, CDR2 FQNEAQ (reference sequence). V was cut by 5 bases and J by 4 bases, with 15 bases left in between. CDR3 residues: CASSPLVSLYEQYF. CDR3 sequence (DNA): TGTGCCAGCAGCCCACTGGTTAGCTTATACGAGCAGTACTTC.

J is TRBJ1-2 and V is TRBV6-5; D gene ambiguous. Germline V gene sequence: CDR1 MNHEY, CDR2 SVGAGI. Trimming stripped 0 bases from V and 0 bases from J, with 8 bases between. The CDR3 has 15 amino acids. The CDR3 sequence: CASSYSATTNYGYTF. In DNA form, the CDR3 reads TGTGCCAGCAGTTACTCGGCCACCACTAACTATGGCTACACCTTC.

This clone was counted a few times. This sequence joins TRBV10-1 and TRBJ2-3; no clear D gene. This CDR3 contains 14 residues. Germline values: CDR1 WNHNN, CDR2 SYGVQD (reference sequence). V lost 3 bases to trimming and J lost 1 base, with 8 bases between them. The CDR3 DNA follows: TGCGCCAGCAGTGATCAGCCAGGCACAGATACGCAGTATTTT. It codes for CASSDQPGTDTQYF.

The chain couples TRBV9 to TRBJ2-5; 7 bases agree with TRBD1. CDR1 is SGDLS, CDR2 YYNGEE, per germline. CDR3 length: 14 residues. V shed 4 bases, J shed 1 base, and the junction held 4 bases outside the gene matches. This CDR3 reads CASSTGVGQETQYF. The DNA for the CDR3 is TGTGCCAGCAGCACAGGGGTCGGCCAAGAGACCCAGTACTTC. Filled out from reference TRBV9 and TRBJ2-5, the complete variable domain reads DSGVTQTPKHLITATGQRVTLRCSPRSGDLSVYWYQQSLDQGLQFLIQYYNGEERAKGNILERFSAQQFPDLHSELNLSSLELGDSALYFCASSTGVGQETQYFGPGTRLLVL.

The chain carries TRBV7-2 and TRBJ2-7, with D unclear. Trimming took off 7 bases at V and 0 bases at J, with 16 bases between the two ends. Germline V gene lookup returns CDR1 SGHTA and CDR2 FQGNSA. This CDR3 comprises 15 residues. The CDR3 coding sequence is TGTGCCAGCAAAGTACTCGCCGGCCTCTCCTACGAGCAGTACTTC. It translates to CASKVLAGLSYEQYF. Based on the CDR3 plus reference TRBV7-2 and TRBJ2-7, the full variable domain is GAGVSQSPSNKVTEKGKDVELRCDPISGHTALYWYRQSLGQGLEFLIYFQGNSAPDKSGLPSDRFSAERTGGSVSTLTIQRTQQEDSAVYLCASKVLAGLSYEQYFGPGTRLTVT.

V and J are TRBV7-2 and TRBJ2-1, with 12 positions matching TRBD2. The V gene end was trimmed by 5 bases and the J gene end by 6 bases; junction bases not matched to a gene: 8. Germline CDR1 reads SGHTA; CDR2 reads FQGNSA. The length of the CDR3 is 16 residues. The CDR3 DNA reads as TGTGCCAGCAGCGAACTAGCGGGAGGACGGACCAATGAGCAGTTCTTC. It specifies CASSELAGGRTNEQFF.

This clone has a handful of counts. The rearrangement uses TRBV2 and TRBJ2-6; D uncertain. V lost 4 bases, J lost 1 base, and 11 bases lay in between. The germline CDR1 and CDR2 sequences are SNHLY and FYNNEI. This CDR3 contains 16 residues. CDR3 protein: CASSGAGISGANVLTF. CDR3 in DNA: TGTGCCAGCAGTGGGGCAGGTATTTCTGGGGCCAACGTCCTGACTTTC.

V usage is TRBV11-3 and J usage is TRBJ2-6; D is undetermined. The V gene's germline CDR1 is SGHNT and CDR2 YENEEA. V lost 5 bases, J lost 1 base, and 9 bases lay in between. This CDR3 has 15 residues. This CDR3 is CASSQRGSGANVLTF. CDR3 sequence (DNA): TGTGCCAGCAGCCAGAGAGGTTCTGGGGCCAACGTCCTGACTTTC.

The rearrangement uses TRBV29-1 and TRBJ1-1, with 8 bases that match TRBD1. Germline V lookup: CDR1 SQVTM, CDR2 ANQGSEA. J gave up 1 base and V 0 bases, and 4 bases lay outside the gene matches. This CDR3 contains 15 residues. The CDR3 spells CSVEDQDRENTEAFF. In DNA form, the CDR3 reads TGCAGCGTTGAAGATCAGGACAGGGAGAACACTGAAGCTTTCTTT.

V and J are TRBV15 and TRBJ1-5; possibly TRBD1 for D (5 bases). The germline CDR1 and CDR2 sequences are LNHNV and YYDKDF (reference sequence). This CDR3 region has 16 residues. The V end lost 3 bases, the J end lost 1 base, and 13 bases lay between the germline ends. The CDR3 sequence is CATSSLGVGSNQPQHF. In DNA form, the CDR3 reads TGTGCCACCAGCAGTTTGGGGGTGGGAAGCAATCAGCCCCAGCATTTT.

This chain uses TRBV5-4 with TRBJ2-1; 9 bases fit TRBD1. V trimming: 4 bases; J trimming: 6 bases; junction bases outside the gene matches: 2. The CDR3 consists of 13 residues. Per the germline V gene, CDR1 is SGHNT and CDR2 is YYREEE (reference sequence). The CDR3: CASSMTGGNEQFF. The CDR3 coding sequence is TGTGCCAGCAGCATGACAGGGGGCAATGAGCAGTTCTTC. Supplemented by reference TRBV5-4 and TRBJ2-1, the full variable domain reads ETGVTQSPTHLIKTRGQQVTLRCSSQSGHNTVSWYQQALGQGPQFIFQYYREEENGRGNFPPRFSGLQFPNYSSELNVNALELDDSALYLCASSMTGGNEQFFGPGTRLTVL.

Points on this clone: The same CDR3 also results from other DNA sequences found in this sample. The V call is TRBV9, the J call TRBJ1-1; D is unclear. V was trimmed by 0 bases and J by 3 bases, leaving 6 bases between them. Germline-derived CDR1 and CDR2 are SGDLS and YYNGEE. The CDR3 totals 13 residues. CDR3 amino acids: CASSVGGYTEAFF. CDR3 coding DNA: TGTGCCAGCAGCGTAGGGGGTTACACTGAAGCTTTCTTT.